This T cell receptor (beta chain) was identified during a study of T-cell memory formation after mild COVID-19. This clonotype has just a few counts. It was 5'RACE with constant-segment primers that produced the TCR alpha and TCR beta cDNA libraries, which carried sample barcodes and UMIs. A single record per CDR3 protein comes from TCRdb applying MiXCR to the 5' RACE reads. The sample lists about 400,000 distinct CDR3 sequences; 15% to 20% were seen once. There are 16 residues in the CDR3. Germline values: CDR1 MNHNY, CDR2 SVGAGI (reference sequence). Germline trimming cut 2 bases from V and 2 bases from J; bases unmatched to any gene: 9.

The receptor was derived from a man aged 18 to 30 who had mild COVID-19 (a few samples of this study predate the infection). Cell type and time point are not known. The sample consisted of PBMCs or a T cell subset sorted from them (not recorded which). The chain employs TRBV6-6 and TRBJ2-7; 7 nucleotides line up with TRBD2. CDR3 nucleotide sequence: TGTGCCAGCAGTTACCCGAGGGGCGGGGGTACCTACGAGCAGTACGTC. Translation: CASSYPRGGGTYEQYV.